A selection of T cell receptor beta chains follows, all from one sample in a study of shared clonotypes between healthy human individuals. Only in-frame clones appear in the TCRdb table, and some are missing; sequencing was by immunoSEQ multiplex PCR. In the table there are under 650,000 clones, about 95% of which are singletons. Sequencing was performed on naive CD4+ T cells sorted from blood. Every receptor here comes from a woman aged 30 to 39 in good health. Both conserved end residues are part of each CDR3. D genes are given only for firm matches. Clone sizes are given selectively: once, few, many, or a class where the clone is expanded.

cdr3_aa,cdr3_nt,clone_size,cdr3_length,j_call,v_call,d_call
CASRGPGTAVEQYF,TGTGCCAGCAGGGGCCCGGGGACAGCTGTTGAGCAGTACTTC,NA,14,TRBJ2-7,TRBV6-1,TRBD1
CASSLISNNEQFF,TGTGCCAGCAGCTTGATTAGTAACAATGAGCAGTTCTTC,NA,13,TRBJ2-1,TRBV5-5,NA
CASRPGGGYNEQFF,TGTGCCAGCAGACCTGGGGGGGGCTACAATGAGCAGTTCTTC,NA,14,TRBJ2-1,TRBV25-1,TRBD2
CASSPPRQPKPGSNEKLFF,TGTGCCAGCTCACCACCTAGACAGCCTAAACCAGGATCAAATGAAAAACTGTTTTTT,once,19,TRBJ1-4,TRBV18,NA
CASSIVGANEKLFF,TGTGCCAGTAGTATTGTGGGGGCTAATGAAAAACTGTTTTTT,NA,14,TRBJ1-4,TRBV19,NA
CASSLLGGLSNQPQHF,TGTGCCAGCTCACTCCTCGGGGGGCTTAGTAATCAGCCCCAGCATTTT,NA,16,TRBJ1-5,TRBV18,NA
CASSFGGTSTDTQYF,TGTGCCAGCAGCTTCGGCGGGACTAGCACAGATACGCAGTATTTT,NA,15,TRBJ2-3,TRBV7-2,NA
CASNSGGKPKQYF,TGTGCCAGCAATTCGGGGGGTAAGCCCAAGCAGTACTTC,NA,13,TRBJ2-5,TRBV27,TRBD2
CTSSPLGLAGGPDTQYF,TGCACCAGCAGCCCGTTGGGACTAGCGGGAGGGCCCGATACGCAGTATTTT,NA,17,TRBJ2-3,TRBV1,NA
CASSQDRVDEQFF,TGTGCCAGCAGCCAAGACAGGGTCGATGAGCAGTTCTTC,NA,13,TRBJ2-1,TRBV14,NA
CASSIWDRGTQPQHF,TGTGCCAGTAGTATATGGGACAGGGGTACCCAGCCCCAGCATTTT,NA,15,TRBJ1-5,TRBV19,TRBD1
CASSKVTAGPFTNYGYTF,TGTGCCAGCAGCAAAGTCACAGCAGGTCCCTTTACTAACTATGGCTACACCTTC,NA,18,TRBJ1-2,TRBV21-1,NA
CASSFRTGIHEQYF,TGTGCCAGCAGTTTCCGGACAGGGATCCACGAGCAGTACTTC,NA,14,TRBJ2-7,TRBV28,TRBD1
CASSQREHRNTGELFF,TGCGCCAGCAGTCAGAGAGAACACCGGAACACCGGGGAGCTGTTTTTT,NA,16,TRBJ2-2,TRBV5-1,NA
CASSFSPAGALYNEQFF,TGTGCCAGCAGTTTTTCCCCAGCGGGAGCACTCTACAATGAGCAGTTCTTC,NA,17,TRBJ2-1,TRBV28,TRBD2
CASSVNSPLHF,TGTGCCAGCAGTGTGAATTCACCCCTCCACTTT,NA,11,TRBJ1-6,TRBV2,NA
CASSIEAGGLYEQYF,TGTGCCAGTAGTATAGAGGCGGGAGGACTCTACGAGCAGTACTTC,once,15,TRBJ2-7,TRBV19,TRBD2
CASSLQGSNEKLFF,TGTGCCAGCAGCTTACAGGGTTCTAATGAAAAACTGTTTTTT,NA,14,TRBJ1-4,TRBV2,NA
CAIAGLAAYNEQFF,TGTGCCATCGCGGGACTAGCGGCTTACAATGAGCAGTTCTTC,NA,14,TRBJ2-1,TRBV2,TRBD2
CASSSDSFYSGANVLTF,TGTGCCAGCAGCAGCGACAGTTTTTACTCTGGGGCCAACGTCCTGACTTTC,NA,17,TRBJ2-6,TRBV28,NA
CASSEQRESYEQYF,TGTGCCAGCAGTGAACAGCGGGAGAGCTACGAGCAGTACTTC,NA,14,TRBJ2-7,TRBV6-1,TRBD2
CASTTYTDTQYF,TGTGCCAGCACCACATACACAGATACGCAGTATTTT,NA,12,TRBJ2-3,TRBV28,NA
CASSYSSLAGDTQYF,TGTGCCAGCAGTTACTCGAGTCTAGCGGGGGATACGCAGTATTTT,NA,15,TRBJ2-3,TRBV6-5,TRBD2
CASSLVLRGNEQFF,TGCGCCAGCAGCTTGGTGCTCCGGGGCAATGAGCAGTTCTTC,NA,14,TRBJ2-1,TRBV5-1,NA
CASSPGGEHQPQHF,TGTGCCAGCTCACCTGGAGGGGAGCATCAGCCCCAGCATTTT,NA,14,TRBJ1-5,TRBV18,NA
CASSPTSGRISSYEQYF,TGTGCCAGCAGCCCGACTAGCGGGAGGATTAGCTCCTACGAGCAGTACTTC,NA,17,TRBJ2-7,TRBV5-4,TRBD2
CASSVSTGAGELFF,TGTGCCAGCAGCGTAAGCACAGGGGCCGGGGAGCTGTTTTTT,NA,14,TRBJ2-2,TRBV9,TRBD1
CASSPPPDRGPPGELFF,TGTGCCAGCAGTCCCCCGCCGGACAGGGGGCCGCCCGGGGAGCTGTTTTTT,NA,17,TRBJ2-2,TRBV2,TRBD1
CASSPRGQVLGDEQYF,TGTGCCAGCTCACCGCGGGGACAGGTCTTAGGGGACGAGCAGTACTTC,NA,16,TRBJ2-7,TRBV18,TRBD1
CASSPREAQGELFF,TGTGCCAGCTCACCCCGGGAAGCTCAGGGGGAGCTGTTTTTT,NA,14,TRBJ2-2,TRBV18,NA
CASSRRDRDDYSNQPQHF,TGTGCCAGCAGCCGCCGGGACAGGGATGATTATAGCAATCAGCCCCAGCATTTT,NA,18,TRBJ1-5,TRBV7-8,TRBD1
CASSTNEKLFF,TGTGCCAGCAGCACTAATGAAAAACTGTTTTTT,NA,11,TRBJ1-4,TRBV28,NA
CASSPDRYSGNTIYF,TGTGCCAGCAGCCCGGACCGATACTCTGGAAACACCATATATTTT,NA,15,TRBJ1-3,TRBV6-5,NA
CASSLGIDYGYTF,TGTGCCAGCAGTTTGGGAATAGACTATGGCTACACCTTC,NA,13,TRBJ1-2,TRBV25-1,NA
CASSSQLADEQYF,TGCGCCAGCAGCTCCCAACTAGCGGATGAGCAGTACTTC,NA,13,TRBJ2-7,TRBV5-1,TRBD2
CASSAKVAGGSEVAGELFF,TGTGCCAGCTCAGCCAAGGTGGCAGGGGGCAGCGAGGTTGCCGGGGAGCTGTTTTTT,NA,19,TRBJ2-2,TRBV18,TRBD1
CASSQARGGGWNTEAFF,TGTGCCAGCAGCCAAGCGAGGGGAGGAGGTTGGAACACTGAAGCTTTCTTT,NA,17,TRBJ1-1,TRBV4-2,NA
CASSETTDTEAFF,TGTGCCAGCAGCGAGACGACAGACACTGAAGCTTTCTTT,NA,13,TRBJ1-1,TRBV2,NA
CASSSTSGAQYF,TGTGCCAGCAGCTCAACTTCAGGGGCGCAGTATTTT,NA,12,TRBJ2-3,TRBV7-9,NA
CASSLGQGSYNEQFF,TGTGCCAGCAGCCTTGGACAGGGCTCCTACAATGAGCAGTTCTTC,NA,15,TRBJ2-1,TRBV11-3,TRBD1
CASSLSDEQYF,TGTGCCAGCAGTTTAAGTGACGAGCAGTACTTC,NA,11,TRBJ2-7,TRBV28,NA
CASSRQGYEQYF,TGTGCCAGCAGCCGACAGGGTTACGAGCAGTACTTC,NA,12,TRBJ2-7,TRBV14,TRBD1
CASQAAGLYGYTF,TGTGCCAGCCAGGCCGCGGGGTTATATGGCTACACCTTC,NA,13,TRBJ1-2,TRBV7-9,NA
CASSGSISNTGELFF,TGTGCCAGCAGCGGGTCGATTTCGAACACCGGGGAGCTGTTTTTT,NA,15,TRBJ2-2,TRBV7-9,NA
CASSSQGGTEAFF,TGTGCCAGCAGCTCGCAGGGTGGCACTGAAGCTTTCTTT,NA,13,TRBJ1-1,TRBV7-2,NA
CASSFGPGALYSPLHF,TGTGCCAGCAGCTTTGGGCCAGGGGCACTTTATTCACCCCTCCACTTT,NA,16,TRBJ1-6,TRBV13,NA